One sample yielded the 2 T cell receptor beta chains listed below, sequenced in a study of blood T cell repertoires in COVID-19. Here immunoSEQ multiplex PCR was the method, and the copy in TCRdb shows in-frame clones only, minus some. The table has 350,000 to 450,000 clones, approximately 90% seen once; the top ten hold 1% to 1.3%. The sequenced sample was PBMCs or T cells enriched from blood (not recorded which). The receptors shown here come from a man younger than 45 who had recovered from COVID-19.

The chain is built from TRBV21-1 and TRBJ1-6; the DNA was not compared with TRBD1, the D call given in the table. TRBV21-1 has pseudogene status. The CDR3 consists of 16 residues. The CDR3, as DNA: TGTGCCAGCAGCAAGGACAGTCCTTGGGATAATTCACCCCTCCACTTT. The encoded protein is CASSKDSPWDNSPLHF.

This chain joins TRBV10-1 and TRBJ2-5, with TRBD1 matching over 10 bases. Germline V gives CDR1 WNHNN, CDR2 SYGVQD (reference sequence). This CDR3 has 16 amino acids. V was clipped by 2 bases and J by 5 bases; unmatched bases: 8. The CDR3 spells CASSEPGQGSEETQYF. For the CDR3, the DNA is TGCGCCAGCAGTGAGCCGGGACAGGGGTCAGAGGAGACCCAGTACTTC.